This T cell receptor (beta chain) was profiled in a study of OX40 agonist ivuxolimab in advanced cancers. Profiled with immunoSEQ multiplex PCR; TCRdb holds only in-frame clones, not every one. Found here are more than 45,000 clones, 84% of them singletons; the top ten hold 4.6%. The ends lost 6 bases at V and 0 bases at J; junction bases unmatched: 4. The CDR3 consists of 14 residues. The germline V gene encodes CDR1 SNHLY and CDR2 FYNNEI. This sample comprised CD4+ or CD8+ T cells sorted from blood, obtained in a trial of the OX40 agonist ivuxolimab. The origin of this receptor is an adult with an advanced solid tumor such as melanoma, head and neck, liver or kidney cancer. This chain links TRBV2 with TRBJ1-2, with 7 bases lining up with TRBD1. The CDR3 coding sequence is TGTGCCAGCAGGCCGGGACAGACTAACTATGGCTACACCTTC. It is translated as CASRPGQTNYGYTF. The full variable domain, completed using reference TRBV2 and TRBJ1-2, is EPEVTQTPSHQVTQMGQEVILRCVPISNHLYFYWYRQILGQKVEFLVSFYNNEISEKSEIFDDQFSVERPDGSNFTLKIRSTKLEDSAMYFCASRPGQTNYGYTFGSGTRLTVV.